This TCR beta chain was retrieved from a study of blood T cell repertoires in COVID-19. On the study more broadly: The United States, Italy and Spain were the sources of the acute and convalescent COVID-19 samples. Nucleic acid was either cDNA or gDNA, and it came from T cells, B-cell-depleted T cells, or PBMCs.

CDR1 and CDR2 from the germline V gene are SGHRS and YFSETQ. V lost 4 bases, J lost 10 bases, and 10 bases stayed unmatched. This CDR3 spans 15 amino acids. As originally analysed: Quantification of nucleated cells was approximated via reference gene primer amplification. Assay used: immunoSEQ multiplex PCR; TCRdb lists only in-frame clones, some missing. Clone size and the V and J calls come from that table; the DNA yielded D and trimming. The sample consists of approximately 45,000 clones, around 86% of them appearing once. Sequenced input: peripheral blood. The chain couples TRBV5-1 to TRBJ2-2; 10 nucleotides align to TRBD1. The clonotype was recovered from a human donor in a cohort sampled during active COVID-19. Here the CDR3 reads CASSPRMGQGMELFF. The CDR3 DNA reads TGCGCCAGCAGCCCGCGGATGGGACAGGGGATGGAGCTGTTTTTT.